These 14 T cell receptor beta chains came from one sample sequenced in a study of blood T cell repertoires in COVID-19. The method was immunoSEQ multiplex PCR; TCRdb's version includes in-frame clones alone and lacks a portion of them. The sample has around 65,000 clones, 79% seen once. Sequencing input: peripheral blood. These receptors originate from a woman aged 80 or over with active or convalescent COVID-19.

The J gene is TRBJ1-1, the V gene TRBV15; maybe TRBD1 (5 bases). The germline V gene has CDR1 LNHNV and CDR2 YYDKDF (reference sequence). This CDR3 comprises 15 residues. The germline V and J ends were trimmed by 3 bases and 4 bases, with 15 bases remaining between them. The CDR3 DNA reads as TGTGCCACCAGCAGGGGGGGGGTCGGTGCCACTGAAGCTTTCTTT. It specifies CATSRGGVGATEAFF.

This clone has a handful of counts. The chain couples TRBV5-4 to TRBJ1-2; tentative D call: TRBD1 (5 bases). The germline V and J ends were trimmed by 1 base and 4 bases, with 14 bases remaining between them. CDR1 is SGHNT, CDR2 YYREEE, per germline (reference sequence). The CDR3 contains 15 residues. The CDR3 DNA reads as TGTGCCAGCAGCTTGAGGTCGGGGGGATCCTATGGCTACACCTTC. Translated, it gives CASSLRSGGSYGYTF.

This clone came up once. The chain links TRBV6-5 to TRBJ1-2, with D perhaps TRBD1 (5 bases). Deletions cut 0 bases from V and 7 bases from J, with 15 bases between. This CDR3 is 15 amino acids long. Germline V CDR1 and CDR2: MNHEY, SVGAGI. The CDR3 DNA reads TGTGCCAGCAGTTACTCAAAGGCAGGGTATTCTGGCTACACCTTC. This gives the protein CASSYSKAGYSGYTF.

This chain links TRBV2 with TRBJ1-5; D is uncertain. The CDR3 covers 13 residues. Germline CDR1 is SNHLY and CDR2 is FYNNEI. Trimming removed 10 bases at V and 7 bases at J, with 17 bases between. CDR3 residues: CATADAREQPQHF. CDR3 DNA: TGTGCCACCGCGGACGCCCGGGAGCAGCCCCAGCATTTT.

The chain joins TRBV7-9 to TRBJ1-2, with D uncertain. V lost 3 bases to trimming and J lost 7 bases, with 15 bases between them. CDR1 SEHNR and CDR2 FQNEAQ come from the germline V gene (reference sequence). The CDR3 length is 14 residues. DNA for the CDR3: TGTGCCAGCAGCTTCCCTCTTCTGAGCTCTGGCTACACCTTC. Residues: CASSFPLLSSGYTF.

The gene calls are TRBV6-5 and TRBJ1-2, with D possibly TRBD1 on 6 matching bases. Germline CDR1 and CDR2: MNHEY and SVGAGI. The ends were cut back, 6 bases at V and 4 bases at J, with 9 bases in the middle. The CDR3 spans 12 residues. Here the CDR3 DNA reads TGTGCCAGCAGGGACAGCTCCTATGGCTACACCTTC. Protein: CASRDSSYGYTF.

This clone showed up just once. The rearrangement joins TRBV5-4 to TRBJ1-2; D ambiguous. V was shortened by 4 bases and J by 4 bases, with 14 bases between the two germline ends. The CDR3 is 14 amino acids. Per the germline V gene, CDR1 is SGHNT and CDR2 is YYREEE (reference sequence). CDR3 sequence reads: CASSSTKGSYGYTF. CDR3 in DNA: TGTGCCAGCAGCAGCACCAAAGGGAGCTATGGCTACACCTTC.

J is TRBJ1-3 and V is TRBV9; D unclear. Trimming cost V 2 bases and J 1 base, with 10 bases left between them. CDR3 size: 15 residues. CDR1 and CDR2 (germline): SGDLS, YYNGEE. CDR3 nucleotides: TGTGCCAGCAGCGTCCAGGATTCTTCTGGAAACACCATATATTTT. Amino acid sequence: CASSVQDSSGNTIYF.

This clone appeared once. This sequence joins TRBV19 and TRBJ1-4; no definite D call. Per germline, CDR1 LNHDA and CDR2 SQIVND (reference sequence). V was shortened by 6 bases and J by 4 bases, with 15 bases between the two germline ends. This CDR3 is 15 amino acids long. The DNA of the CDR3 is TGTGCCAGTAGGAGGATAGGGAGTAATAATGAAAAACTGTTTTTT. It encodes CASRRIGSNNEKLFF. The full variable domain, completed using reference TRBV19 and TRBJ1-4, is DGGITQSPKYLFRKEGQNVTLSCEQNLNHDAMYWYRQDPGQGLRLIYYSQIVNDFQKGDIAEGYSVSREKKESFPLTVTSAQKNPTAFYLCASRRIGSNNEKLFFGSGTQLSVL.

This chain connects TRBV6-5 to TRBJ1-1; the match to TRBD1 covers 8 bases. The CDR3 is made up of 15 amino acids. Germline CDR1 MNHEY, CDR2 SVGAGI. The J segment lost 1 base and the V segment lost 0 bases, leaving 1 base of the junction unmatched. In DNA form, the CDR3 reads TGTGCCAGCAGTTACTCTGGGACAGGGAACACTGAAGCTTTCTTT. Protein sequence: CASSYSGTGNTEAFF.

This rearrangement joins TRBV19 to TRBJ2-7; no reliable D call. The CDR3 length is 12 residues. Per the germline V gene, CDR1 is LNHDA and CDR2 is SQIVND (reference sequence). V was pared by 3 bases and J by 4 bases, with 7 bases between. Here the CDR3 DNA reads TGTGCCAGTAGTATCCAAAATTACGAGCAGTACTTC. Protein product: CASSIQNYEQYF.

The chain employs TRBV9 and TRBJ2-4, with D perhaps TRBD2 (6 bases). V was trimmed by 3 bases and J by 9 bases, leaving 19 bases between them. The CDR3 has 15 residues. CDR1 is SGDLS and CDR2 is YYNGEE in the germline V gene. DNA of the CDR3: TGTGCCAGCAGCGGTTCCTTCGCGGGGCCAAGCATTCAGTACTTC. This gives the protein CASSGSFAGPSIQYF.

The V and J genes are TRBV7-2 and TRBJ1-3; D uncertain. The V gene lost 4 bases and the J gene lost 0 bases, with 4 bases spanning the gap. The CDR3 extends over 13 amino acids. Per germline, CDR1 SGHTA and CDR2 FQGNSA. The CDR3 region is CASSYNSGNTIYF. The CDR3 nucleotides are TGTGCCAGCAGCTATAACTCTGGAAACACCATATATTTT.

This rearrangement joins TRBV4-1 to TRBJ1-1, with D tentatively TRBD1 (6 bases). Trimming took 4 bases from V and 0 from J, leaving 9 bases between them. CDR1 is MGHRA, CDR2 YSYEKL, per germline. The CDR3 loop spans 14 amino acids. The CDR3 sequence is CASSRGQLNTEAFF. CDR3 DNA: TGCGCCAGCAGCCGGGGGCAATTGAACACTGAAGCTTTCTTT.